These 16 T cell receptor beta chains came from one sample sequenced in a study of OX40 agonist ivuxolimab in advanced cancers. Clones were read by immunoSEQ multiplex PCR, and TCRdb kept only the in-frame ones, dropping some. The table has roughly 43,000 clones, 90% to 95% seen once. The input for sequencing was CD4+ or CD8+ T cells sorted from blood, taken in a trial of the OX40 agonist ivuxolimab. The receptors come from an adult with an advanced solid tumor such as melanoma, head and neck, liver or kidney cancer.

The V and J genes are TRBV10-2 and TRBJ2-7; D gene uncertain. CDR1 and CDR2 (germline): WSHSY, SAAADI. The CDR3 runs 13 residues. V lost 7 bases, J lost 0 bases, and 10 bases lay in between. The CDR3 DNA is TGCGCCAGCATGGGTTCTAGCTCCTACGAGCAGTACTTC. As protein: CASMGSSSYEQYF.

This chain connects TRBV19 to TRBJ2-2; 7 nucleotides line up with TRBD2. With 1 base clipped from V and 3 bases from J, the junction kept 8 bases outside the gene matches. The CDR3 totals 17 residues. Germline V gives CDR1 LNHDA, CDR2 SQIVND (reference sequence). CDR3 nucleotides: TGTGCCAGTAGTATAGGGGAGGGAACGTCCGACACCGGGGAGCTGTTTTTT. Its protein product is CASSIGEGTSDTGELFF. Supplemented by reference TRBV19 and TRBJ2-2, the full variable domain reads DGGITQSPKYLFRKEGQNVTLSCEQNLNHDAMYWYRQDPGQGLRLIYYSQIVNDFQKGDIAEGYSVSREKKESFPLTVTSAQKNPTAFYLCASSIGEGTSDTGELFFGEGSRLTVL.

This sequence joins TRBV21-1 and TRBJ2-2. TRBV21-1 is a documented pseudogene. The CDR3 length is 15 residues. CDR3: CASGNWTANTGELFF. CDR3 bases: TGTGCCAGCGGGAACTGGACGGCGAACACCGGGGAGCTGTTTTTT.

As DNA, the CDR3 is TGTGCCAGCAGTTTACTGGGGACTGGGGCCAACGTCCTGACTTTC. This sequence encodes CASSLLGTGANVLTF. This chain connects TRBV27 to TRBJ2-6; no clear D. Trimming removed 2 bases at V and 2 bases at J, with 7 bases between. This CDR3 spans 15 amino acids. Germline-derived CDR1 and CDR2 are MNHEY and SMNVEV (reference sequence).

In its sample, this clone was seen a few times. This CDR3 is also generated by other DNA sequences in the sample. V is TRBV7-9 and J is TRBJ1-1; D perhaps matches TRBD1 (5 bases). This CDR3 region has 13 residues. Germline values: CDR1 SEHNR, CDR2 FQNEAQ (reference sequence). The V end lost 3 bases, the J end lost 1 base, and 6 bases lay between the germline ends. CDR3 loop: CASSLDTNTEAFF. The CDR3 nucleotides read TGTGCCAGCAGCTTGGACACGAACACTGAAGCTTTCTTT.

The chain couples TRBV6-5 to TRBJ2-1; D is ambiguous. Per germline, CDR1 MNHEY and CDR2 SVGAGI. Trimming removed 3 bases from V and 6 bases from J, with 9 bases in between. The CDR3 totals 13 residues. CDR3 bases: TGTGCCAGCAGTTATAATGGAGCCAATGAGCAGTTCTTC. Protein sequence: CASSYNGANEQFF.

The CDR3 sequence is CASEERGGETQYF. CDR3 nucleotide sequence: TGTGCCTCGGAGGAACGGGGGGGAGAGACCCAGTACTTC. The gene calls are TRBV10-3 and TRBJ2-5; 8 positions match TRBD2. The germline V gene has CDR1 ENHRY and CDR2 SYGVKD. CDR3 size: 13 residues. The J segment lost 4 bases and the V segment lost 11 bases, leaving 9 bases of the junction unmatched.

The rearrangement joins TRBV30 to TRBJ1-2; no reliable D call. This CDR3 comprises 12 residues. CDR1 is GTSNPN and CDR2 is SVGIG in the germline V gene (reference sequence). V was cut by 0 bases and J by 3 bases, with 5 bases left in between. CDR3 residues: CAWSVLDYGYTF. CDR3 bases: TGTGCCTGGAGTGTACTAGACTATGGCTACACCTTC.

The table lists this clone with a count of one. The rearrangement joins TRBV29-1 to TRBJ1-4; 7 positions agree with TRBD1. The CDR3 length is 19 residues. With V trimmed by 4 bases and J by 8 bases, 25 bases remained unmatched. CDR1 and CDR2 (germline): SQVTM, ANQGSEA. CDR3 residues: CSVVPVEVPRRTGEEKLFF. Written as DNA, the CDR3 is TGCAGCGTTGTTCCGGTAGAGGTACCGCGACGGACAGGAGAAGAAAAACTGTTTTTT.

This rearrangement joins TRBV27 to TRBJ1-2, with 9 bases that match TRBD1. The germline V gene encodes CDR1 MNHEY and CDR2 SMNVEV (reference sequence). Unmatched junction bases numbered 13, after V lost 0 bases and J lost 8 bases. The CDR3 totals 17 residues. The CDR3 loop reads CASSLSGTGPRKSGYTF. DNA of the CDR3: TGTGCCAGCAGTTTATCAGGGACAGGGCCTAGAAAATCGGGCTACACCTTC.

CDR3 coding DNA: TGTGCCAGCAGCCTTCGGGGTGAAAAACTGTTTTTT. As protein: CASSLRGEKLFF. The rearrangement uses TRBV5-4 and TRBJ1-4; D gene ambiguous. Between the trimmed V and J ends, which lost 4 bases and 7 bases, there was a span of 8 bases. CDR3 length: 12 amino acids. Germline V lookup: CDR1 SGHNT, CDR2 YYREEE (reference sequence).

V and J are TRBV29-1 and TRBJ1-2; D uncertain. The CDR3 sequence is 13 residues long. CDR1 SQVTM and CDR2 ANQGSEA come from the germline V gene. With 7 bases removed from V and 4 bases from J, the gap between germline ends came to 16 bases. The CDR3 spells CSGGPDEFYGYTF. In DNA, the CDR3 is TGCAGCGGTGGGCCTGACGAATTCTATGGCTACACCTTC.

The CDR3 loop reads CASRMTGGEFTEAFF. The DNA for the CDR3 is TGTGCCAGCAGGATGACAGGGGGCGAATTCACTGAAGCTTTCTTT. The rearrangement uses TRBV7-9 and TRBJ1-1; 10 bases fit TRBD1. The CDR3 has 15 residues. Germline V gene lookup returns CDR1 SEHNR and CDR2 FQNEAQ (reference sequence). V trimming: 6 bases; J trimming: 4 bases; junction bases outside the gene matches: 8.

This chain joins TRBV6-1 and TRBJ1-6; D gene ambiguous. CDR3 size: 14 residues. The germline CDR1 and CDR2 sequences are MNHNS and SASEGT. With 1 base removed from V and 4 bases from J, the gap between germline ends came to 5 bases. CDR3 DNA: TGTGCCAGCAGTGAAGTGGAGTATAATTCACCCCTCCACTTT. Its protein product is CASSEVEYNSPLHF.

J is TRBJ2-7 and V is TRBV5-6; 8 nucleotides align to TRBD1. The germline V gene encodes CDR1 SGHDT and CDR2 YYEEEE. The CDR3 sequence is 16 residues long. CDR3 protein: CASSLGQGALVLALNV. CDR3 nucleotides: TGTGCCAGCAGCTTGGGGCAGGGGGCGCTGGTGTTGGCGTTGAACGTC.

J is TRBJ2-1 and V is TRBV4-3, with a tentative D call TRBD2 (5 bases). Germline V lookup: CDR1 LGHNA, CDR2 YSLEER. There are 15 residues in the CDR3. Trimming shortened V by 3 bases and J by 7 bases, and 16 bases separated the two germline ends. CDR3 coding DNA: TGCGCCAGCAGCCATGCCCAGTCCACGGGGAATGAGCAGTTCTTC. Protein: CASSHAQSTGNEQFF.